The rows below give T cell receptor beta chains drawn from one sample of a study of CD8+ T cells in alopecia areata. TCRdb's table, derived via immunoSEQ multiplex PCR, lists solely in-frame clones and lacks some. The data show 120,000 or so clones, roughly 66% seen once. The sample consisted of CD4+ T cells sorted from blood. The receptor set was obtained from a human donor in good health. Each CDR3 is given with its conserved first and last residue. The order of the fields is V gene, J gene, CDR3 protein.

v_gene: TRBV5-4; j_gene: TRBJ1-1; CDR3aa: CASSPFPVQNTEAFF
v_gene: TRBV10-3; j_gene: TRBJ2-2; CDR3aa: CAISETENTGELFF
v_gene: TRBV9; j_gene: TRBJ2-3; CDR3aa: CASSGVVGTGGGTQYF
v_gene: TRBV7-2; j_gene: TRBJ1-4; CDR3aa: CASSLYGREKLFF
v_gene: TRBV30; j_gene: TRBJ1-5; CDR3aa: CAWSEGKNQPQHF
v_gene: TRBV18; j_gene: TRBJ2-5; CDR3aa: CASSPPAGGLETQYF
v_gene: TRBV5-1; j_gene: TRBJ2-2; CDR3aa: CASSPGSGYASTGELFF
v_gene: TRBV2; j_gene: TRBJ1-5; CDR3aa: CASSLTGGNQPQHF
v_gene: TRBV7-2; j_gene: TRBJ1-2; CDR3aa: CASSSRTGGYGYTF
v_gene: TRBV30; j_gene: TRBJ1-3; CDR3aa: CAWTSTGPGNTIYF
v_gene: TRBV29-1; j_gene: TRBJ1-5; CDR3aa: CSVGDVRVQHF
v_gene: TRBV7-6; j_gene: TRBJ2-3; CDR3aa: CASSLVHQTGASDTQYF
v_gene: TRBV30; j_gene: TRBJ1-4; CDR3aa: CAWSRINEKLFF
v_gene: TRBV7-9; j_gene: TRBJ1-1; CDR3aa: CASSLLGNTEAFF